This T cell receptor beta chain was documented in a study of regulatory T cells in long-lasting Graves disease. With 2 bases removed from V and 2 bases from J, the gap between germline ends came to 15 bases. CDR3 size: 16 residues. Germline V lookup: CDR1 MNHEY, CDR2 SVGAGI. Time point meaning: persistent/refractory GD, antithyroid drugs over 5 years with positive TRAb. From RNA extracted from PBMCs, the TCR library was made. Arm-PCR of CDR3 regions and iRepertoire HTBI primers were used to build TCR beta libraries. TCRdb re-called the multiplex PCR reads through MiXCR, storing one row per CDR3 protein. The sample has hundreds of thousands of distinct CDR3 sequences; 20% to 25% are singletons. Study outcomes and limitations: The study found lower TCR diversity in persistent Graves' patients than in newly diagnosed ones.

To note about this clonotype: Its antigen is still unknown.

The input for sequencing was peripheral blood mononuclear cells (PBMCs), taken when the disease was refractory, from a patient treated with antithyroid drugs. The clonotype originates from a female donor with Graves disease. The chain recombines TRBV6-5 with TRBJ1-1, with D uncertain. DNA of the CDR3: TGTGCCAGCAGTTACGGAGCCCTGTTCATAAACACTGAAGCTTTCTTT. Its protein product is CASSYGALFINTEAFF.